Here is one TCR beta chain with its context. Its antigen is as yet unknown. The data were taken from a study of regulatory T cells in long-lasting Graves disease. Study-wide results and limits: Among the persistent patients, 2,500 to 3,500 public clonotypes were shared, more than the approximately 970 shared among new patients. Persistent cases favored TRBV28, TRBJ1-2 and TRBJ2-5.

Both iRepertoire HTBI primers and Arm-PCR of CDR3 regions were used to build the TCR beta libraries. TCRdb fed the multiplex PCR reads into MiXCR, producing one record per CDR3 protein. The sample records about 520,000 distinct CDR3 sequences, around 12% being singletons. The time point: newly diagnosed GD, antithyroid drugs for less than 3 months. Extracted PBMC RNA gave rise to the TCR library. CDR3 size: 14 residues. With 4 bases clipped from V and 11 bases from J, the junction kept 9 bases outside the gene matches. The germline gives CDR1 KGHSH, CDR2 LQKENI. This sample was shared with a second study, whose subject was T cells in Graves' hyperthyroidism and ophthalmopathy. That work contributes: Stable Graves' hyperthyroidism denoted no ophthalmopathy progression over 18 months.

V gene TRBV18 combines with J gene TRBJ1-5; 9 bases are a match to TRBD1. Sequences were derived from peripheral blood mononuclear cells (PBMCs), sampled at new diagnosis, from a patient treated with antithyroid drugs. The TCR originated in a woman aged 30 to 39 with Graves disease. In DNA form, the CDR3 reads TGTGCCAGCTCACGAATATCCGGGACAGGGTCCCAGCATTTT. This gives the protein CASSRISGTGSQHF.